Shown below are 8 T cell receptor beta chains from a single sample sequenced in a study of T cell responses to AZD1222 COVID-19 vaccine. Only in-frame clones appear in the TCRdb table, and some are missing; sequencing was by immunoSEQ multiplex PCR. In the table there are roughly 170,000 clones, 85% to 95% of which are singletons. Here the sequenced sample was peripheral blood, taken on day 0 of AZD1222 vaccination. These receptors were taken from an adult in good health.

In nucleotides, the CDR3 is TGTGCCAGCAGAAAGACAGCCCCGTCACCCTTCAATCAGCCCCAGCATTTT. Its translation: CASRKTAPSPFNQPQHF. The V call is TRBV27, the J call TRBJ1-5; tentatively, D is TRBD1 (5 bases). The V end was cut by 6 bases, the J end by 3 bases, with 21 bases between. Per the germline V gene, CDR1 is MNHEY and CDR2 is SMNVEV (reference sequence). The CDR3 has 17 residues.

The V call is TRBV2, the J call TRBJ1-2; 9 positions agree with TRBD1. CDR1 is SNHLY, CDR2 FYNNEI, per germline. CDR3 length: 18 residues. The V and J ends lost 9 bases and 5 bases, in that order; junction bases with no gene match: 22. For the CDR3, the DNA is TGTGCCAGACGTCAATACAATGGGGCCACAGGGGGCGGGTATGGCTACACCTTC. Protein product: CARRQYNGATGGGYGYTF.

V is TRBV10-3 and J is TRBJ1-2, with TRBD1 identical over 8 bases. V lost 1 base to trimming and J lost 4 bases; unmatched junction nucleotides: 2. This CDR3 contains 14 residues. The germline CDR1 and CDR2 sequences are ENHRY and SYGVKD. The CDR3 loop is CAISELTGGYGYTF. CDR3 bases: TGTGCCATCAGTGAGTTAACAGGGGGCTATGGCTACACCTTC.

The chain links TRBV4-1 to TRBJ1-1; D not resolved. Trimming left V 5 bases short and J 7 bases short, with 17 bases between. CDR3 length equals 14 residues. CDR1 is MGHRA, CDR2 YSYEKL, per germline. The chain's CDR3 is CASSSRSAPIEAFF. As DNA, the CDR3 is TGCGCCAGCAGCAGCCGGAGCGCACCTATTGAAGCTTTCTTT.

This chain uses TRBV2 with TRBJ2-4, with 10 bases fitting TRBD1. Germline V gene data show CDR1 as SNHLY and CDR2 as FYNNEI. After removal of 8 bases from V and 8 bases from J, the junction contained 3 bases not matched to a gene. The CDR3 covers 12 residues. The CDR3: CASAGTGDIQYF. DNA for the CDR3: TGTGCCAGCGCCGGGACAGGGGACATTCAGTACTTC.

This rearrangement joins TRBV29-1 to TRBJ2-2; 8 bases map to TRBD2. The CDR3 is 13 residues long. Germline assignment: CDR1 SQVTM and CDR2 ANQGSEA. The V and J ends lost 7 bases and 4 bases, in that order; junction bases with no gene match: 5. CDR3 sequence reads: CSAAGRGTGELFF. The CDR3 region has the DNA TGCAGCGCCGCCGGGAGGGGCACCGGGGAGCTGTTTTTT.

This clone occurred once. The CDR3: CASSLWRRSSGNTIYF. CDR3 DNA: TGTGCCAGCAGCCTTTGGCGCCGAAGCTCTGGAAACACCATATATTTT. The chain links TRBV5-6 to TRBJ1-3; unclear D gene. Germline loops: CDR1 SGHDT, CDR2 YYEEEE. The CDR3 consists of 16 residues. Trimming shortened V by 4 bases and J by 0 bases, and 14 bases separated the two germline ends. The full variable domain, with the rest looked up from reference TRBV5-6 and TRBJ1-3, is DAGVTQSPTHLIKTRGQQVTLRCSPKSGHDTVSWYQQALGQGPQFIFQYYEEEERQRGNFPDRFSGHQFPNYSSELNVNALLLGDSALYLCASSLWRRSSGNTIYFGEGSWLTVV.

The rearrangement joins TRBV4-1 to TRBJ2-7, with 8 bases identical to TRBD1. Germline V gives CDR1 MGHRA, CDR2 YSYEKL. The junction had 7 bases not matched to a gene; V was cut back by 0 bases and J by 3 bases. The CDR3 runs to 16 residues. CDR3 nucleotide sequence: TGCGCCAGCAGCCAAGAGGTCGGACAGGGTAACTACGAGCAGTACTTC. Protein product: CASSQEVGQGNYEQYF.